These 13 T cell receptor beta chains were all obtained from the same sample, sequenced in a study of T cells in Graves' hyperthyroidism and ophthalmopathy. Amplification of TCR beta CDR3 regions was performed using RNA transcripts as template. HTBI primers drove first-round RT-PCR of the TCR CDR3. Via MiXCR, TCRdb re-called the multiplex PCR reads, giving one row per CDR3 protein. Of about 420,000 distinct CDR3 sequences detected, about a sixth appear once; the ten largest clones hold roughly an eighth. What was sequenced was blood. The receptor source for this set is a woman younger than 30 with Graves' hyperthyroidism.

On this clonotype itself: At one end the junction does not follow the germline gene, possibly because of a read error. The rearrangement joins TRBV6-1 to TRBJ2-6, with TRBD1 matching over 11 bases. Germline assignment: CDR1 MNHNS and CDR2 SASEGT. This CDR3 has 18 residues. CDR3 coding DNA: TGTGCCAGCAGAGAGGATGGACAGGGGGCCTCTGGGGCCAACGTCCCGACTTTC. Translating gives CASREDGQGASGANVPTF.

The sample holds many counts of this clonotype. CDR3 region: CASSDPLRGADTQYF. CDR3 coding DNA: TGTGCCAGCAGTGACCCCTTGCGAGGCGCAGATACGCAGTATTTT. The chain links TRBV6-1 to TRBJ2-3; D not resolved. V lost 3 bases and J lost 4, with 14 bases in between. The germline gives CDR1 MNHNS, CDR2 SASEGT. This CDR3 comprises 15 residues.

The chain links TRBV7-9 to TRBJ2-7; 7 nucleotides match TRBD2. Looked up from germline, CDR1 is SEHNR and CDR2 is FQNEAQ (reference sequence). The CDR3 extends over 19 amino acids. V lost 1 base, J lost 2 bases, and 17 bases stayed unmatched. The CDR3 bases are TGTGCCAGCAGCTTAGGCACGGGAGGTTTTCTCTTCGGGCCCTACGAGCAGTACTTC. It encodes CASSLGTGGFLFGPYEQYF.

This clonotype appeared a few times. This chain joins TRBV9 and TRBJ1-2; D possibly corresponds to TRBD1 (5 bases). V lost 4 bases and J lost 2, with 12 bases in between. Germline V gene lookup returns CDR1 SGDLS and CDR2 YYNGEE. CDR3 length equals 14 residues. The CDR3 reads CASSPEGRNYGYTF. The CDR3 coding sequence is TGTGCCAGCAGCCCAGAGGGACGGAACTATGGCTACACCTTC.

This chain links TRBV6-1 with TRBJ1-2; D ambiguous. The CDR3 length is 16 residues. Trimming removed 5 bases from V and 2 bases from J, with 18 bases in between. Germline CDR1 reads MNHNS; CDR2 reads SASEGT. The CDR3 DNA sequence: TGTGCCAGCAGTCCGATTTATGGCAATAGAAACTATGGCTACACCTTC. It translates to CASSPIYGNRNYGYTF.

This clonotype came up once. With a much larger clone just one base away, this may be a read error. CDR3 DNA sequence: TGTGCCAGCAGTTACTCCTCCTACTCCTACAATGAGCAGTCCTTC. This encodes CASSYSSYSYNEQSF. This chain links TRBV6-5 with TRBJ2-1; D call uncertain. This CDR3 comprises 15 residues. CDR1 is MNHEY and CDR2 is SVGAGI in the germline V gene.

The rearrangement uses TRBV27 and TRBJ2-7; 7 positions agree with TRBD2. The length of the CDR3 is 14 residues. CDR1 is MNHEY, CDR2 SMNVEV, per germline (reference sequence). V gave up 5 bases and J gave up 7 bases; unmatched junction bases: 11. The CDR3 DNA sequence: TGTGCCAGCAGTCCTGGACTAGGGGCATGGGAGCAGTACTTC. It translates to CASSPGLGAWEQYF.

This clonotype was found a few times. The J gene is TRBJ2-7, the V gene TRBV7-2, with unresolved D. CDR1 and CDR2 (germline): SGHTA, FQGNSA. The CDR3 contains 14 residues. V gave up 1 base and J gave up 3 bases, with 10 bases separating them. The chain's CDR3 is CASSLDSGSYEQYF. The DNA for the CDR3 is TGTGCCAGCAGCTTAGACTCCGGTAGCTACGAGCAGTACTTC.

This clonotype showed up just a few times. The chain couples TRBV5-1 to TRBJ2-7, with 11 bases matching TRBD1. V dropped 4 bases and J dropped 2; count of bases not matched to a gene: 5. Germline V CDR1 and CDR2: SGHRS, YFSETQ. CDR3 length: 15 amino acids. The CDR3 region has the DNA TGCGCCAGCAGCAAGGAGGACAGGGGGCCCTACGAGCAGTACTTC. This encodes CASSKEDRGPYEQYF.

This CDR3 reads CSARDRDAPPSTDTQYF. As DNA, the CDR3 is TGCAGTGCTAGAGATCGAGACGCCCCCCCTAGCACAGATACGCAGTATTTT. The chain combines TRBV20-1 with TRBJ2-3, with D unresolved. This CDR3 has 17 amino acids. Trimming shortened V by 0 bases and J by 0 bases, and 16 bases separated the two germline ends. Per germline, CDR1 DFQATT and CDR2 SNEGSKA (reference sequence).

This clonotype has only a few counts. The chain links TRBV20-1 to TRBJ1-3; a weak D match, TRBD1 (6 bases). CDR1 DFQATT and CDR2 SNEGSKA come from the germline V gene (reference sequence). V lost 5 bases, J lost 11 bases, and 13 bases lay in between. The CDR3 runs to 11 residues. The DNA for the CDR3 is TGCAGTGCTCCGGGGGGCATGTCCATATATTTT. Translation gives CSAPGGMSIYF.

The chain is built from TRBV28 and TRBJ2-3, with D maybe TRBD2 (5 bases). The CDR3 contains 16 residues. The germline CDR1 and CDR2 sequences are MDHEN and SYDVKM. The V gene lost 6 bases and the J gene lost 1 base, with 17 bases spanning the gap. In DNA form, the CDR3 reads TGTGCCAGCAGCTCTCCCCGGGGATTGGGCACAGATACGCAGTATTTT. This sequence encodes CASSSPRGLGTDTQYF.

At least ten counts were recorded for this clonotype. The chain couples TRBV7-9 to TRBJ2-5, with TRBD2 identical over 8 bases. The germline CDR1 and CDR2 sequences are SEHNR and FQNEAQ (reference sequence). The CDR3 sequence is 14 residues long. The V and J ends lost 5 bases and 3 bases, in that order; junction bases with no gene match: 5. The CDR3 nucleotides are TGTGCCAGCAGCGCAACTAGCGGCAAAGAGACCCAGTACTTC. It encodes CASSATSGKETQYF.